This T cell receptor beta chain was retrieved from a study of CD8+ T cells in alopecia areata. The CDR3 runs 16 residues. Germline-derived CDR1 and CDR2 are SGDLS and YYNGEE. The junction had 8 bases not matched to a gene; V was cut back by 4 bases and J by 3 bases. PBMC-derived CD4+ and CD8+ T cells were sorted. Whole-study results and caveats: Against the mouse data, patients shared TCRs less clearly, possibly for HLA reasons. Relative to normal scalp, lesional scalp, especially alopecia totalis/universalis, showed higher clonality. Besides other cells, scalp samples also yield sequences of resident alphabeta T cells from normal skin.

Extracted RNA was reverse transcribed, and the resulting cDNA served as sequencing template. Data came from immunoSEQ multiplex PCR; TCRdb stores just in-frame clones and leaves some out. This sample has 200,000 to 250,000 clones, with roughly three fifths found just once. Remarks on this clone: The antigen is not known.

V gene TRBV9 combines with J gene TRBJ2-3; 10 bases agree with TRBD1. The TCR comes from a human donor in good health. Sequenced input: CD8+ T cells sorted from blood. The CDR3 sequence: CASSTSRDRGTDTQYF. The CDR3 region has the DNA TGTGCCAGCAGCACCAGCCGGGACAGGGGAACAGATACGCAGTATTTT.